This T cell receptor (beta chain) comes out of a study of blood T cell repertoires in COVID-19. Study at large: The United States, Italy and Spain supplied acute and convalescent COVID-19 samples. Sources were T cells, B-cell-depleted T cells, or PBMCs; the material itself was cDNA or gDNA.

Original processing methods: Using reference gene primer amplification, nucleated cell counts were estimated. Repertoires were generated with immunoSEQ multiplex PCR, while TCRdb's copy carries only in-frame clones and drops some. V, J and clone size reflect that table, while D and trimming were determined from the DNA. The repertoire holds 50,000 to 80,000 clones, with 90% as singletons. The V and J ends lost 6 bases and 1 base respectively, with 18 bases between them. The CDR3 sequence is 15 residues long. Germline V gene sequence: CDR1 SQVTM, CDR2 ANQGSEA. The chain is built from TRBV29-1 and TRBJ2-5; possible D gene TRBD1, 5 bases. Material: peripheral blood. This clonotype was sampled from a woman over 75 with active COVID-19. The CDR3 DNA reads as TGCAGCGTCCCCGCAGGGCTGAACAGCCAAGAGACCCAGTACTTC. This sequence encodes CSVPAGLNSQETQYF.